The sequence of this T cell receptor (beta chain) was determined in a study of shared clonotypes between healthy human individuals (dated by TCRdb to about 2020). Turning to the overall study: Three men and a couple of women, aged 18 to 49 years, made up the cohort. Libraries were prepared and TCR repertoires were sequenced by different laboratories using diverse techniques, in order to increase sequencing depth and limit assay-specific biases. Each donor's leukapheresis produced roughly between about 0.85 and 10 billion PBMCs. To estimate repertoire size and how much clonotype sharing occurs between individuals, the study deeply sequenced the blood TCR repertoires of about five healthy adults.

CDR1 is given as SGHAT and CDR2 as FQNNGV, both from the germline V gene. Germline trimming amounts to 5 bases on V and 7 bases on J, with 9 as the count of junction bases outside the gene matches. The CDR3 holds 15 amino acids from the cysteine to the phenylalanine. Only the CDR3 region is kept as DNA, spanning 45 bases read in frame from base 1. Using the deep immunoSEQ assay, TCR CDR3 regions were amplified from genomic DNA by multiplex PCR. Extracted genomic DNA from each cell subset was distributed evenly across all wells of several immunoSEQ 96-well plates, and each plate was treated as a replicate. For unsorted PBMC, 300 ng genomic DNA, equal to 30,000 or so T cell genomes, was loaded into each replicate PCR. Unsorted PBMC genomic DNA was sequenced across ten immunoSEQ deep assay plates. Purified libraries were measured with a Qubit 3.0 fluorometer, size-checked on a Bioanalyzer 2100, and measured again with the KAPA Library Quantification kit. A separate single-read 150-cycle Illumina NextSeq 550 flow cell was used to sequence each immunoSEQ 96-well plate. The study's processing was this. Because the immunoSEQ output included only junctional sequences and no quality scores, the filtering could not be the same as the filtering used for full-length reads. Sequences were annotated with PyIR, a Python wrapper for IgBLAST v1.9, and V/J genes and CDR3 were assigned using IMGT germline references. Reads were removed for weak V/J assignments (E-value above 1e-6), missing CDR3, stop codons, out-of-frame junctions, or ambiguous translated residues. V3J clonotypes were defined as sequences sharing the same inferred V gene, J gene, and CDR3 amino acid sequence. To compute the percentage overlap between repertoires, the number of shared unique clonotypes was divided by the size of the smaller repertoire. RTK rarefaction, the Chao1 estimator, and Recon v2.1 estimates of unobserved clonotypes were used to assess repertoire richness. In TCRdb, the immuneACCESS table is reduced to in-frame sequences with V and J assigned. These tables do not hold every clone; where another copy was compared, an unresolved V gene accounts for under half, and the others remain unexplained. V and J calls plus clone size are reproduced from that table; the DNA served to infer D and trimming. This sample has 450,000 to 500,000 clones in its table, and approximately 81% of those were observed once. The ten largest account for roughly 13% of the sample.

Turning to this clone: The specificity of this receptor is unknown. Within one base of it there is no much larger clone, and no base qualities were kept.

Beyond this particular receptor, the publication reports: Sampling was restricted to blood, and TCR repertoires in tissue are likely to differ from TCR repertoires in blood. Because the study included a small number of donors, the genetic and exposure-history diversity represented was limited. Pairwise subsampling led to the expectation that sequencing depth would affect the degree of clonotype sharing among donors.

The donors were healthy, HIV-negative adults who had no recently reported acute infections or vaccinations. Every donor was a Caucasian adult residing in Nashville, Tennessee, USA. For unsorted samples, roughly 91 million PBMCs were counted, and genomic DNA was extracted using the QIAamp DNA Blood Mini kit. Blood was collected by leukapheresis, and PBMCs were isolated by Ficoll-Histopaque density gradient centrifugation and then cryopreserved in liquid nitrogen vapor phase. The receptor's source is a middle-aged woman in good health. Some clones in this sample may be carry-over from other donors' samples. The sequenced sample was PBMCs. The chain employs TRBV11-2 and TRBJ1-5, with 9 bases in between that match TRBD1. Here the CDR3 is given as CASSTATGGGQPQHF. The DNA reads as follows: TGTGCCAGCAGCACCGCTACAGGGGGCGGACAGCCCCAGCATTTT.